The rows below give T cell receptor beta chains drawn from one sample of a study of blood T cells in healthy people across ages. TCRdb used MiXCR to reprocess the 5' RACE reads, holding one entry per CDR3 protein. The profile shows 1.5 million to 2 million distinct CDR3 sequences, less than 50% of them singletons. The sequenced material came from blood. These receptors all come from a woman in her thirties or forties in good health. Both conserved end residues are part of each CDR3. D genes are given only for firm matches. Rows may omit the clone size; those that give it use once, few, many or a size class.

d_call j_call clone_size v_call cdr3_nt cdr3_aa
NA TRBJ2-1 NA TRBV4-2 TGTGCCAGCAGCCAAGGCCTAGCCGTCAATGAGCAGTTCTTC CASSQGLAVNEQFF
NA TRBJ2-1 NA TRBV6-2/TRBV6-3 TGTGCCAGCAGTTACAGGCTTTCGGACACGGTCGATCCGGGATCCTACAATGAGCAGTTCTTC CASSYRLSDTVDPGSYNEQFF
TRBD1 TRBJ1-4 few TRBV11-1 TGTGCCAGCAGCTCTCAACAGGGGACAACTAATGAAAAACTGTTTTTT CASSSQQGTTNEKLFF
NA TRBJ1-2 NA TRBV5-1 TGCGCCAGCAGCTTGGAGGCCCTAGATGGCTACACCTTC CASSLEALDGYTF
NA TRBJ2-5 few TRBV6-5 TGTGCCAGCAGTCTCGGCCAGTGGGGGACCCAGTACTTC CASSLGQWGTQYF
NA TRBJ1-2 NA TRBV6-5 TGTGCCAGCAGTTACGGGGGGGACGAAAATGGCTACACCTTC CASSYGGDENGYTF
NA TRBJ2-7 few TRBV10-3 TGTGCCATCAGTGAGTCCATGGGACACGGCCTAAGCTACGAGCAGTACTTC CAISESMGHGLSYEQYF
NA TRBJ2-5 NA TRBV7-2 TGTGCCAGCAGCTGGAGGGTGGGGGAGGAGACCCAGTACTTC CASSWRVGEETQYF
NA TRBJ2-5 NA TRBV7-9 TGTGCCAGCAGCTTCCACAGGGAGACCCAGTACTTC CASSFHRETQYF
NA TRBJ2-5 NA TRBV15 TGTGCCACCAGCAGAGGTTTCCGAGACAATGAGCAGTACTTC CATSRGFRDNEQYF
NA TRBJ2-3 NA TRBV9 TGTGCCAGCAGCGTAGAAGTAAGCGGGACAGTCCCGTATACGCAGTATTTT CASSVEVSGTVPYTQYF
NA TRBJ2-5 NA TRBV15 TGTGCCACCAGCAGAGATACCCCGCGGGGAGAGTTGGAAGAGACCCAGTACTTC CATSRDTPRGELEETQYF
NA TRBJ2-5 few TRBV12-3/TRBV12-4 TGTGCCTCGCAAGGGGGCTGGGACTCCAAAGAGACCCAGTACTTC CASQGGWDSKETQYF
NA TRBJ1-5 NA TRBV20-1 TGCAGTGCTAGTCCTCCGGGACAGCCCCAGCATTTT CSASPPGQPQHF
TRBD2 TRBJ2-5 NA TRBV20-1 TGCAGTGCTAGAAGGACTAGCGGGTTTTATGAGACCCAGTACTTC CSARRTSGFYETQYF
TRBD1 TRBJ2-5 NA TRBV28 TGTGCCAGCAGTTTTCGACAGGGGGCGCGAACCTACCAAGAGACCCAGTACTTC CASSFRQGARTYQETQYF
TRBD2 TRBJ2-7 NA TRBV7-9 TGTGCCAGCAGCGGTCGGACTAGCGGGGGGCCTTCGGTCTTCTACGAGCAGTACTTC CASSGRTSGGPSVFYEQYF
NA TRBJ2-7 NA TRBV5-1 TGCGCCAGCAGCTTCCTCAGGGACCACGAGCAGTACTTC CASSFLRDHEQYF
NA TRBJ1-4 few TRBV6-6 TGTGCCAGCAGTGCTCCCCAGGGATTAGAGGAAAAACTGTTTTTT CASSAPQGLEEKLFF
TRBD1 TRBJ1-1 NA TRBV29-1 TGCAGCGTCGAGGGACAGGGGGCCCTTGAAGCTTTCTTT CSVEGQGALEAFF
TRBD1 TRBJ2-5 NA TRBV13 TGTGCCAGCAGACCCCCAGACAGGGAGGAGACCCAGTACTTC CASRPPDREETQYF
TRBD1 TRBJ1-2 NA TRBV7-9 TGTGCCAGCAGCTTAGGTACCGGGACAGGGGGCAATGGCTACACCTTC CASSLGTGTGGNGYTF
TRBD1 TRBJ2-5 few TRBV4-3 TGCGCCAGCAGCCCACTGACAGGGGGCGATGAGACCCAGTACTTC CASSPLTGGDETQYF
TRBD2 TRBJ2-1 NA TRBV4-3 TGCGCCAGCAGCCAAGGACTAGCGGGGGGGAGGAATGAGCAGTTCTTC CASSQGLAGGRNEQFF
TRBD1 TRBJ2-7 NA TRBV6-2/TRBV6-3 TGTGCCAGCAGTTACCGGGGACAGGGGAGCGAGCAGTACTTC CASSYRGQGSEQYF
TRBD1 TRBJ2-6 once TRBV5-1 TGCGCCAGCAGGGGACAGCACTCTGGGGCCAACGTCCTGACTTTC CASRGQHSGANVLTF
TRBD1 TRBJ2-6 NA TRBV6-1 TGTGCCAGCAGTACCCTGATAGGGACAGGGGGGGCCGGGGCCAACGTCCTGACTTTC CASSTLIGTGGAGANVLTF
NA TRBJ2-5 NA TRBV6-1 TGTGCCAGCAGTGTGCGTCCGGAAAGTACCCAGTACTTC CASSVRPESTQYF
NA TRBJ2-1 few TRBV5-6 TGTGCCAGCAGCTCTCTTGGTTTCAATGAGCAGTTCTTC CASSSLGFNEQFF
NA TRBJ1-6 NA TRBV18 TGTGCCAGCCCACCTAGTGGATTGCTGACAGATATTGGTTCACCCCTCCACTTT CASPPSGLLTDIGSPLHF
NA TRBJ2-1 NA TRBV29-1 TGCAGCGTTGGTCTCACACCCTCCTACGAGCAGTTCTTC CSVGLTPSYEQFF
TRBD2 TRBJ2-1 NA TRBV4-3 TGCGCCAGCAGCCAAGAGGCCGAAGGACTAGCCAATGAGCAGTTCTTC CASSQEAEGLANEQFF
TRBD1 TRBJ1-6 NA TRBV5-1 TGCGCCAGCAGCTGGGGGGGACAGAATAATTCACCCCTCCACTTT CASSWGGQNNSPLHF
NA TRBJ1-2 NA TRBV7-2 TGTGCCAGCAGCTCTCCGGGCCCGGGCTACACCTTC CASSSPGPGYTF
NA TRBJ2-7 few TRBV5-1 TGCGCCAGCAGCTTGGGAGGGGTCTCCTCTCCCAGCGAGCAGTACTTC CASSLGGVSSPSEQYF
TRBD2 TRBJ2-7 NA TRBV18 TGTGCCAGCTCACCACCGCTAGCGGCCCACTACGAGCAGTACTTC CASSPPLAAHYEQYF
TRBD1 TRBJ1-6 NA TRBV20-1 TGCAGTGCTAGAAACGGACAGGGCGCTTATAATTCACCCCTCCACTTT CSARNGQGAYNSPLHF
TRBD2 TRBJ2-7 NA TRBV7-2 TGTGCCAGCAGCTTAGCGGCTAGCGGGGGATCCACCTACGAGCAGTACTTC CASSLAASGGSTYEQYF
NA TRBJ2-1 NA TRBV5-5 TGTGCCAGCAGCTTATGGGGAGCCTACAATGAGCAGTTCTTC CASSLWGAYNEQFF
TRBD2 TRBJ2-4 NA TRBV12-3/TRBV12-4 TGTGCCAGCAGCCCATCTAGCGGGGGGGGATCCCGTATTCAGTACTTC CASSPSSGGGSRIQYF
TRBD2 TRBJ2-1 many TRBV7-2 TGTGCCAGCAGCTCTTCTAGCGGGGGCTACAATGAGCAGTTCTTC CASSSSSGGYNEQFF
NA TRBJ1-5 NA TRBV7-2 TGTGCCAGCAGCTTAGCCACTGTTCAGCCCCAGCATTTT CASSLATVQPQHF
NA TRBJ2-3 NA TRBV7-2 TGTGCCAGCAGCCTCCCCGAAATAGATACGCAGTATTTT CASSLPEIDTQYF
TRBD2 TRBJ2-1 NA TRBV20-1 TGCAGTGCTAGAGCCCTCAATCTAGCGGGGGGGCTTGATAATGAGCAGTTCTTC CSARALNLAGGLDNEQFF
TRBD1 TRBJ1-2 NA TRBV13 TGTGCCAGCAGCTTAGGGCGGGACAGGGGAGGAGGCTACACCTTC CASSLGRDRGGGYTF
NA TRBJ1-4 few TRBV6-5 TGTGCCAGCAGTTACACTAATGAAAAACTGTTTTTT CASSYTNEKLFF
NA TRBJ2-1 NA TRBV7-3 TGTGCCAGCAGCTTAAAAGGGGGGGGGTATGAGCAGTTCTTC CASSLKGGGYEQFF
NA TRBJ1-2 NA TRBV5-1 TGCGCCAGCAGCTTGGCCCTGGCCGACGGGGGCTACACCTTC CASSLALADGGYTF
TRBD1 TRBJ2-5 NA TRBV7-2 TGTGCCGGCAGCTCGAACAGGGGGCAAGAGACCCAGTACTTC CAGSSNRGQETQYF
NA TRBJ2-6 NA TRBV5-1 TGCGCCAGCAGCTTGGACGACTATCTAGTCCTGACTTTC CASSLDDYLVLTF
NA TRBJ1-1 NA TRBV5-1 TGCGCCAGCAGCTTCGAGGACCTCACTGAAGCTTTCTTT CASSFEDLTEAFF
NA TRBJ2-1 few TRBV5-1 TGCGCCAGCAGCTTGGAAATTGGCCGAAGCTCCTACAATGAGCAGTTCTTC CASSLEIGRSSYNEQFF
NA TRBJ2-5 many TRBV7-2 TGTGCCAGCAGCTTCTTGGGGGGCAAAGAGACCCAGTACTTC CASSFLGGKETQYF
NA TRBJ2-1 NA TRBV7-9 TGTGCCAGCAGCCCCGGTGTGGGGCAGGGAACCTGGGGCTCCTACAATGAGCAGTTCTTC CASSPGVGQGTWGSYNEQFF
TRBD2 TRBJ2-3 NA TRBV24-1 TGTGCCACCAGTGATTTACTCGGGGGGGATAGTATGGGCACAGATACGCAGTATTTT CATSDLLGGDSMGTDTQYF